Sequencing of this T cell receptor beta chain was carried out in a study of cytomegalovirus exposure and HLA in healthy donors. Remarks on this clone: The antigen is unknown.

The study's findings and limits: Fewer N-insertions than the approximately 680-donor mean were reportedly shown by an Asian-associated ancestry cluster in a later analysis. Cytomegalovirus-associated status was assigned to some 180 TCR beta chains.

The PCR used 60 Vbeta and 13 Jbeta primers. Original data processing: An analysis performed later counted around 80 million unique TCR beta chains (roughly 10 million of them shared). The method was immunoSEQ multiplex PCR; TCRdb's version includes in-frame clones alone and lacks a portion of them. From that table come the V and J calls and clone size; the DNA was used to work out D and trimming. This table has around 220,000 clones, about 77% appearing once. Sequenced sample: PBMCs. This sequence was found in a woman in her twenties or thirties in good health and CMV-seronegative.

CDR3 region: CASSLEASGGTDTQYF. CDR3 in DNA: TGTGCCAGCAGCTTAGAGGCTAGCGGGGGCACAGATACGCAGTATTTT. V gene TRBV11-3 combines with J gene TRBJ2-3, with 9 bases fitting TRBD2. CDR1 is SGHNT, CDR2 YENEEA, per germline. J was trimmed by 1 base and V by 0 bases; bases with no gene match: 2. This CDR3 comprises 16 residues.